This entry lists 9 T cell receptor beta chains sequenced from one sample in a study of blood T cell repertoires in COVID-19. Produced via immunoSEQ multiplex PCR; TCRdb's table is partial and in-frame only. The table has some 260,000 clones, 88% seen once. Sequencing was performed on peripheral blood. These receptor sequences come from a human donor in a cohort sampled during active COVID-19.

In its sample, this clone was seen once. The rearrangement uses TRBV7-2 and TRBJ1-1; D gene ambiguous. This CDR3 spans 15 amino acids. V shed 4 bases and J shed 0 bases, with 12 bases lying between them. Germline values: CDR1 SGHTA, CDR2 FQGNSA. The CDR3: CASSYRNSMNTEAFF. The DNA for the CDR3 is TGTGCCAGCAGCTATCGTAACAGTATGAACACTGAAGCTTTCTTT.

The V call is TRBV6-6, the J call TRBJ2-7; no definite D call. The CDR3 runs 13 residues. The V end lost 0 bases, the J end lost 3 bases, and 6 bases lay between the germline ends. From germline, CDR1 is MNHNY and CDR2 SVGAGI (reference sequence). The DNA of the CDR3 is TGTGCCAGCAGTTACTCGTCTAGCTACGAGCAGTACTTC. It encodes CASSYSSSYEQYF.

The chain links TRBV18 to TRBJ2-3, with 7 nucleotides matching TRBD1. CDR1 is KGHSH and CDR2 is LQKENI in the germline V gene. The CDR3 contains 16 residues. Trimming took 3 bases from V and 2 from J; bases not matched to a gene: 8. The CDR3 DNA reads as TGTGCCAGCTCACCGATCTCAGGGGGTTTCACAGATACGCAGTATTTT. Translated, it gives CASSPISGGFTDTQYF.

V usage is TRBV21-1 and J usage is TRBJ1-6. TRBV21-1 is described as a pseudogene. This CDR3 has 15 amino acids. In DNA, the CDR3 is TGTGCCAGCAGCAAAAAAACGCGTGATAATTCACCCCTCCACTTT. It codes for CASSKKTRDNSPLHF.

J is TRBJ1-1 and V is TRBV27, with 9 bases that match TRBD1. Germline loops: CDR1 MNHEY, CDR2 SMNVEV (reference sequence). CDR3 length equals 15 residues. V gave up 4 bases and J gave up 1 base; unmatched junction bases: 4. Here the CDR3 reads CASSSPGQGNTEAFF. Here the CDR3 DNA reads TGTGCCAGCAGTTCACCGGGACAGGGGAACACTGAAGCTTTCTTT.

The rearrangement links TRBV7-8 to TRBJ2-7; TRBD1 agrees at 7 bases. Unmatched junction bases numbered 5, after V lost 0 bases and J lost 0 bases. Germline V lookup: CDR1 SGHVS, CDR2 FQNEAQ. This CDR3 is 16 amino acids long. CDR3 amino acids: CASSLAGTAISYEQYF. The CDR3 DNA is TGTGCCAGCAGCTTAGCCGGGACAGCGATCTCCTACGAGCAGTACTTC.

This clone was picked up one time. The rearrangement joins TRBV6-1 to TRBJ2-6; 10 nucleotides agree with TRBD1. The V segment lost 3 bases and the J segment 8 bases; nucleotides outside the gene matches: 7. Germline CDR1 and CDR2: MNHNS and SASEGT. The CDR3 has 16 amino acids. The CDR3 nucleotides are TGTGCCAGCAGTGAGGGGGACAGGGGATGGACCAACGTCCTGACTTTC. Translation: CASSEGDRGWTNVLTF.

This chain uses TRBV2 with TRBJ1-5; weak D call: TRBD1 (6 bases). CDR1 SNHLY and CDR2 FYNNEI come from the germline V gene. The CDR3 sequence is 14 residues long. Trimming cost V 5 bases and J 4 bases, with 12 bases left between them. CDR3 amino acids: CASSSDSPNQPQHF. The CDR3 DNA reads TGTGCCAGCAGTTCGGACAGCCCTAATCAGCCCCAGCATTTT.

V usage is TRBV9 and J usage is TRBJ2-5, with TRBD2 matching 7 bases. The CDR3 spans 16 residues. Unmatched junction bases numbered 14, after V lost 3 bases and J lost 6 bases. From germline, CDR1 is SGDLS and CDR2 YYNGEE. The CDR3 sequence is CASSAHGAGVGKTQYF. DNA of the CDR3: TGTGCCAGCAGCGCCCATGGGGCGGGAGTGGGGAAGACCCAGTACTTC.